Listed below are T cell receptor beta chains from one sample, sequenced in a study of preoperative IRX-2 immunotherapy in early breast cancer. Profiled with immunoSEQ multiplex PCR; TCRdb holds only in-frame clones, not every one. The sample shows over 55,000 clones, approximately 93% of them seen only once. Specimen collection occurred from a patient treated with IRX-2 immunotherapy. These receptors were obtained from a human donor with breast cancer. Both conserved end residues are part of each CDR3. A D gene is named only where the DNA matches it firmly. Some rows mark clone size as missing; the rest say once, few, many or name a class of expanded clone.

clone_size | d_call | cdr3_length | j_call | v_call | cdr3_aa | cdr3_nt
NA | NA | 13 | TRBJ1-1 | TRBV7-3 | CASSSGQYTEAFF | TGTGCCAGCAGCTCCGGACAGTACACTGAAGCTTTCTTT
NA | NA | 13 | TRBJ1-2 | TRBV7-9 | CASSAPDVAGYTF | TGTGCCAGCAGCGCCCCAGACGTGGCTGGCTACACCTTC
NA | NA | 16 | TRBJ2-6 | TRBV4-2 | CASSQEVGAGANVLTF | TGTGCCAGCAGCCAAGAGGTGGGAGCCGGGGCCAACGTCCTGACTTTC
once | NA | 13 | TRBJ1-2 | TRBV9 | CASSVGTDGGYTF | TGTGCCAGCAGCGTCGGGACGGACGGTGGCTACACCTTC
NA | NA | 13 | TRBJ1-2 | TRBV19 | CASSIRARGGYTF | TGTGCCAGTAGTATTCGTGCACGGGGCGGCTACACCTTC
NA | NA | 14 | TRBJ2-7 | TRBV5-1 | CASSPGHSSYEQYF | TGCGCCAGCAGCCCGGGACACAGCTCCTACGAGCAGTACTTC
NA | NA | 18 | TRBJ1-4 | TRBV9 | CASGAGEHHFATNEKLFF | TGTGCCAGCGGGGCAGGGGAGCATCACTTTGCAACTAATGAAAAACTGTTTTTT
once | NA | 16 | TRBJ2-1 | TRBV5-3 | CARSLHYRPGGDEQFF | TGTGCCAGAAGCTTGCACTATCGTCCCGGGGGAGATGAGCAGTTCTTC
NA | NA | 16 | TRBJ2-2 | TRBV7-9 | CASSPGASADTGELFF | TGTGCCAGCAGCCCCGGAGCGTCCGCGGACACCGGGGAGCTGTTTTTT
NA | NA | 13 | TRBJ1-1 | TRBV7-2 | CASSWGRDTEAFF | TGTGCCAGCAGCTGGGGCAGGGACACTGAAGCTTTCTTT
NA | TRBD1 | 14 | TRBJ1-1 | TRBV28 | CASSSGGPDTEAFF | TGTGCCAGCAGTTCAGGGGGCCCGGACACTGAAGCTTTCTTT
NA | NA | 13 | TRBJ1-2 | TRBV4-3 | CASSQEMGSGYTF | TGCGCCAGCAGCCAAGAGATGGGGTCAGGCTACACCTTC
NA | NA | 12 | TRBJ1-2 | TRBV5-1 | CASSLDRGGYTF | TGCGCCAGCAGCTTGGACAGAGGTGGCTACACCTTC
NA | TRBD2 | 14 | TRBJ2-1 | TRBV28 | CASSSGTSGNEQFF | TGTGCCAGCAGCTCCGGGACTAGCGGCAATGAGCAGTTCTTC
few | NA | 12 | TRBJ1-1 | TRBV7-9 | CASTPAGEEAFF | TGTGCCAGCACCCCGGCGGGGGAAGAAGCTTTCTTT